These T cell receptor beta chains were read from a single sample in a study of Graves' ophthalmopathy and Graves' hyperthyroidism. TCRdb independently ran MiXCR on the multiplex PCR reads; one entry per CDR3 protein. The profile shows approximately 410,000 distinct CDR3 sequences, about 16% of them singletons. The sample taken for sequencing was peripheral blood. These receptors were obtained from a woman between 18 and 29 years old with stable Graves' hyperthyroidism. The CDR3 runs from the conserved cysteine through the conserved F or W. Fields, in order: V gene, J gene, CDR3 length, D gene, clone size, CDR3 DNA, CDR3 protein. D genes are given only for firm matches. Some rows mark clone size as missing; the rest say once, few, many or name a class of expanded clone.

V: TRBV7-6
J: TRBJ2-5
length: 16
D: TRBD2
size: many
DNA: TGTGCCAGCAGCTCCCAGCTAGCGGGGGTCCAAGAGACCCAGTACTTC
CDR3: CASSSQLAGVQETQYF

V: TRBV4-1
J: TRBJ2-4
length: 15
D: .
size: few
DNA: TGCGCCAGCAGCCATGTACTTCTAGCCAAAAACATTCAGTACTTC
CDR3: CASSHVLLAKNIQYF

V: TRBV6-2/TRBV6-3
J: TRBJ2-7
length: 15
D: TRBD2
size: many
DNA: TGTGCCAGCAGCCGAGGGACTAGCGGGGGGTACGAGCAGTACTTC
CDR3: CASSRGTSGGYEQYF

V: TRBV11-2
J: TRBJ1-5
length: 15
D: .
size: many
DNA: TGTGCCAGCAGCCAAGATTTGGGGGGCAATCAGCCCCAGCATTTT
CDR3: CASSQDLGGNQPQHF

V: TRBV29-1
J: TRBJ2-5
length: 12
D: .
size: many
DNA: TGCAGCGTGGACAATTTGGGGGAGACCCAGTACTTC
CDR3: CSVDNLGETQYF

V: TRBV4-1
J: TRBJ2-5
length: 15
D: .
size: many
DNA: TGCGCCAGCAGTCCCCCGGGACTGGGAGGCGAGACCCAGTACTTC
CDR3: CASSPPGLGGETQYF

V: TRBV28
J: TRBJ2-7
length: 15
D: .
size: once
DNA: TGTGCCAGCAGCTCCCCGTACGGGCGGTCCTACGAGCAGTACTTC
CDR3: CASSSPYGRSYEQYF

V: TRBV7-2
J: TRBJ1-2
length: 15
D: .
size: many
DNA: TGTGCCAGCAGCTCCCCCGAGGGGGGTCGGTATGGCTACACCTTC
CDR3: CASSSPEGGRYGYTF

V: TRBV12-3/TRBV12-4
J: TRBJ1-5
length: 15
D: .
size: many
DNA: TGTGCCAGCAGTCCGACAGGCGGAGGCAATCAGCCCCAGCATTTT
CDR3: CASSPTGGGNQPQHF

V: TRBV2
J: TRBJ1-1
length: 15
D: .
size: few
DNA: TGTGCCAGCAGTGAAGAAGAACATCCCAAGCAGAGGGCTTTCTTT
CDR3: CASSEEEHPKQRAFF

V: TRBV12-3/TRBV12-4
J: TRBJ1-1
length: 15
D: TRBD1
size: many
DNA: TGTGCCAGCAGCCCGGACAGGGGAACGAACACTGAAGCTTTCTTT
CDR3: CASSPDRGTNTEAFF

V: TRBV10-2
J: TRBJ1-2
length: 15
D: .
size: many
DNA: TGCGCCAGCAAAAGGGAAGGGGGGCGTTACAGTGGCTACACCTTC
CDR3: CASKREGGRYSGYTF

V: TRBV27
J: TRBJ1-5
length: 18
D: TRBD1
size: many
DNA: TGTGCCAGCAGGGGGGGAACAGGGGGCACAGGGGGCAATCAGCCCCAGCATTTT
CDR3: CASRGGTGGTGGNQPQHF

V: TRBV6-5
J: TRBJ2-7
length: 16
D: .
size: many
DNA: TGTGCCAGCAGTTGGGAGACAGGAGGATACCCCTACGAGCAGTACTTC
CDR3: CASSWETGGYPYEQYF

V: TRBV5-1
J: TRBJ2-7
length: 13
D: .
size: many
DNA: TGCGCCAGCAGCTGGCTAGGTCCTGACGAGCAGTACTTC
CDR3: CASSWLGPDEQYF

V: TRBV6-5
J: TRBJ1-3
length: 14
D: .
size: many
DNA: TGTGCCAGCAGTTTTAAGGGTATAGGAAACACCATATATTTT
CDR3: CASSFKGIGNTIYF

V: TRBV5-1
J: TRBJ1-1
length: 16
D: .
size: many
DNA: TGCGCCAGCAGGGGTGGGGGAACCCCTATGAACACTGAAGCTTTCTTT
CDR3: CASRGGGTPMNTEAFF

V: TRBV6-5
J: TRBJ1-1
length: 13
D: .
size: many
DNA: TGTGCCAGCAGTATACTATCGGACACTGAAGCTTTCTTT
CDR3: CASSILSDTEAFF

V: TRBV28
J: TRBJ2-5
length: 15
D: .
size: few
DNA: TGTGCCAGCACCTTAGACTTAGCGTACCAAGAGACCCAGTACTTC
CDR3: CASTLDLAYQETQYF

V: TRBV7-9
J: TRBJ2-7
length: 14
D: TRBD1
size: many
DNA: TGTGCCAGCAGCCCGAGGACAGGGTACGACGAGCAGTACTTC
CDR3: CASSPRTGYDEQYF

V: TRBV13
J: TRBJ1-1
length: 13
D: .
size: .
DNA: TGTGCCAGCAGCCGCCAGCCGAACGGTGAAGCTTTCTTT
CDR3: CASSRQPNGEAFF

V: TRBV12-3/TRBV12-4
J: TRBJ1-1
length: 14
D: TRBD1
size: .
DNA: TGTGCCAGCAGCCCGGACAGGGGAGAAACTGAAGCTTTCTTT
CDR3: CASSPDRGETEAFF

V: TRBV6-1
J: TRBJ2-7
length: 16
D: TRBD1
size: .
DNA: TGTGCCAGCAGTGGGCTCGGGGGGACAGGGAACTACGAGCAGTACTTC
CDR3: CASSGLGGTGNYEQYF

V: TRBV19
J: TRBJ1-1
length: 14
D: TRBD1
size: .
DNA: TGTGCCAGTATCCGGACAGGGGGGAACACTGAAGCTTTCTTT
CDR3: CASIRTGGNTEAFF

V: TRBV2
J: TRBJ1-5
length: 13
D: .
size: many
DNA: TGTGCCAGCAGTGACCTACGGGGTGGACCCCAGCATTTT
CDR3: CASSDLRGGPQHF

V: TRBV6-5
J: TRBJ1-1
length: 14
D: .
size: many
DNA: TGTGCCAGCAATCTAGACAGCCTGAACACTGAAGCTTTCTTT
CDR3: CASNLDSLNTEAFF

V: TRBV6-2/TRBV6-3
J: TRBJ1-5
length: 13
D: TRBD1
size: once
DNA: TGTGCCAGCGGTTCGGACAGGCTCAGGCCCCAGCATTTT
CDR3: CASGSDRLRPQHF

V: TRBV6-1
J: TRBJ2-2
length: 15
D: .
size: many
DNA: TGTGCCAGCAGTGTCAGGCAGGGTGTCACCGGGGAGCTGTTTTTT
CDR3: CASSVRQGVTGELFF

V: TRBV6-1
J: TRBJ1-1
length: 15
D: .
size: many
DNA: TGTGCCAGCAGCGCGGAGGGGACCATGAACACTGAAGCTTTCTTT
CDR3: CASSAEGTMNTEAFF